The 26 T cell receptor beta chains below were found in one sample sequenced in a study of cytomegalovirus exposure and HLA in healthy donors. The primer mix had 60 Vbeta and 13 Jbeta primers. Only in-frame clones appear in the TCRdb table, and some are missing; sequencing was by immunoSEQ multiplex PCR. The sample includes approximately 100,000 clones, approximately 79% of them seen just once. Sequenced: PBMCs. These TCRs come from a man aged 60 to 69 in good health and CMV-seropositive.

This sequence joins TRBV7-9 and TRBJ2-1; the match to TRBD2 covers 9 bases. The CDR3 length is 17 residues. V lost 1 base, J lost 4 bases, and 8 bases stayed unmatched. Per germline, CDR1 SEHNR and CDR2 FQNEAQ (reference sequence). The CDR3 DNA reads as TGTGCCAGCAGCTTAGGAGGTCTAGCGGGGAGTTACAATGAGCAGTTCTTC. It codes for CASSLGGLAGSYNEQFF.

V usage is TRBV29-1 and J usage is TRBJ2-1, with a possible D match to TRBD1 (6 bases). In germline, CDR1 is SQVTM, CDR2 ANQGSEA. The V gene lost 7 bases and the J gene lost 4 bases, with 11 bases spanning the gap. This CDR3 comprises 12 residues. The CDR3 here is CSGGGSYNEQFF. CDR3 bases: TGCAGCGGAGGGGGTTCGTACAATGAGCAGTTCTTC.

This clone occurred once. CDR3 nucleotide sequence: TGTGCCACCCGATCTGATGACAGGGCGCTTAATTCACCCCTCCACTTT. Translated: CATRSDDRALNSPLHF. The V and J genes are TRBV15 and TRBJ1-6, with 7 bases matching TRBD1. The J segment lost 6 bases and the V segment lost 8 bases, leaving 13 bases of the junction unmatched. This CDR3 contains 16 residues. Germline CDR1 and CDR2: LNHNV and YYDKDF (reference sequence).

V is TRBV5-1 and J is TRBJ2-2, with 9 bases identical to TRBD2. CDR3 size: 18 residues. After removal of 1 base from V and 2 bases from J, the junction contained 9 bases not matched to a gene. Germline CDR1 SGHRS, CDR2 YFSETQ. DNA for the CDR3: TGCGCCAGCAGCTTGTCCAGCGGGGGGTTCCAAAACACCGGGGAGCTGTTTTTT. It yields the protein CASSLSSGGFQNTGELFF.

The gene calls are TRBV6-6 and TRBJ1-2; TRBD1 might be the D (5 bases). Germline V gene lookup returns CDR1 MNHNY and CDR2 SVGAGI (reference sequence). V lost 0 bases, J lost 5 bases, and 13 bases lay in between. The CDR3 has 15 residues. CDR3 in DNA: TGTGCCAGCAGTTACTCATCGGGGGTTGATTATGGCTACACCTTC. It specifies CASSYSSGVDYGYTF.

This chain links TRBV6-5 with TRBJ2-1; D is uncertain. With 6 bases removed from V and 3 bases from J, the gap between germline ends came to 15 bases. CDR1 and CDR2 from the germline V gene are MNHEY and SVGAGI. CDR3 length equals 15 residues. This CDR3 reads CASSRTATRYNEQFF. CDR3 bases: TGTGCCAGCAGCCGTACTGCAACTCGCTACAATGAGCAGTTCTTC.

The chain links TRBV4-3 to TRBJ1-6; 8 bases line up with TRBD1. V lost 2 bases and J lost 9; bases outside the gene matches: 12. The length of the CDR3 is 17 residues. From germline, CDR1 is LGHNA and CDR2 YSLEER. CDR3 DNA sequence: TGCGCCAGCAGCCAAAGATCCGGGACAGGAGAGACTTCACCCCTCCACTTT. It codes for CASSQRSGTGETSPLHF.

This chain joins TRBV7-6 and TRBJ1-4; no definite D call. V shed 5 bases and J shed 4 bases, with 11 bases lying between them. The CDR3 runs to 14 residues. Germline CDR1 is SGHVS and CDR2 is FNYEAQ. The CDR3, as DNA: TGTGCCAGCAGCCTCGGACGGGGTAATGAAAAACTGTTTTTT. As protein: CASSLGRGNEKLFF.

Worth noting for this clone: The sample holds other DNA sequences that translate to the same CDR3. The rearrangement uses TRBV5-1 and TRBJ1-1, with TRBD1 identical over 11 bases. This CDR3 is 15 amino acids long. Germline CDR1 SGHRS, CDR2 YFSETQ. V was pared by 1 base and J by 3 bases, with 2 bases of the junction left unmatched. CDR3 region: CASSLRDRGDTEAFF. In DNA form, the CDR3 reads TGCGCCAGCAGCTTGAGGGACAGGGGGGACACTGAAGCTTTCTTT.

The chain recombines TRBV7-2 with TRBJ1-5; TRBD1 matches at 7 bases. CDR1 and CDR2 from the germline V gene are SGHTA and FQGNSA. V lost 5 bases, J lost 3 bases, and 10 bases stayed unmatched. The length of the CDR3 is 16 residues. CDR3 region: CASSRIGQAINQPQHF. The CDR3 bases are TGTGCCAGCAGCCGGATTGGACAGGCGATCAATCAGCCCCAGCATTTT.

The J gene is TRBJ2-5, the V gene TRBV7-2; no firm D call. Germline V gives CDR1 SGHTA, CDR2 FQGNSA. V lost 1 base and J 2 bases, leaving 8 bases between the germline ends. The CDR3 contains 14 residues. The CDR3 region has the DNA TGTGCCAGCAGCTTAGTGTTCACACAAGAGACCCAGTACTTC. This sequence encodes CASSLVFTQETQYF. Filled out from reference TRBV7-2 and TRBJ2-5, the complete variable domain reads GAGVSQSPSNKVTEKGKDVELRCDPISGHTALYWYRQSLGQGLEFLIYFQGNSAPDKSGLPSDRFSAERTGGSVSTLTIQRTQQEDSAVYLCASSLVFTQETQYFGPGTRLLVL.

The V and J genes are TRBV9 and TRBJ1-5; no firm D call. Deletions cut 1 base from V and 0 bases from J, with 11 bases between. Germline CDR1 reads SGDLS; CDR2 reads YYNGEE. This CDR3 contains 16 residues. CDR3 DNA sequence: TGTGCCAGCAGCGTAATGCGGCCTTATAGCAATCAGCCCCAGCATTTT. Translation: CASSVMRPYSNQPQHF.

The chain employs TRBV7-2 and TRBJ2-3; possibly TRBD2 for D (6 bases). The germline CDR1 and CDR2 sequences are SGHTA and FQGNSA. CDR3 length: 17 residues. V dropped 5 bases and J dropped 0 bases, with 18 bases sitting between them. In DNA form, the CDR3 reads TGTGCCAGCAGCCCTAGGGGCGCGGGGACTAGCACAGATACGCAGTATTTT. It translates to CASSPRGAGTSTDTQYF.

The chain combines TRBV10-3 with TRBJ1-1; TRBD1 agrees at 11 bases. This CDR3 comprises 16 residues. Trimming cost V 2 bases and J 0 bases; bases outside gene matches: 2. CDR1 is ENHRY and CDR2 is SYGVKD in the germline V gene. The CDR3 nucleotides are TGTGCCATCAGTGAGCAGGACAGGGGGCTGAACACTGAAGCTTTCTTT. Its translation: CAISEQDRGLNTEAFF.

The chain joins TRBV4-3 to TRBJ2-7; TRBD2 agrees at 10 bases. V lost 4 bases to trimming and J lost 0 bases; unmatched junction nucleotides: 6. The germline V gene encodes CDR1 LGHNA and CDR2 YSLEER. The CDR3 contains 16 residues. CDR3 protein: CASSRNSGGPSYEQYF. Here the CDR3 DNA reads TGCGCCAGCAGCCGAAATAGCGGGGGGCCCTCCTACGAGCAGTACTTC.

The CDR3 DNA reads as TGTGCCAGCAGCCCCTGGACAGAAGCTGGAAACACCATATATTTT. Translation: CASSPWTEAGNTIYF. The rearrangement links TRBV7-2 to TRBJ1-3, with D perhaps TRBD1 (6 bases). CDR1 and CDR2 (germline): SGHTA, FQGNSA. Trimming took 5 bases from V and 2 from J, leaving 13 bases between them. The CDR3 extends over 15 amino acids.

This rearrangement joins TRBV7-9 to TRBJ2-1; 8 bases are a match to TRBD2. The CDR3 runs to 14 residues. Germline V CDR1 and CDR2: SEHNR, FQNEAQ (reference sequence). CDR3 region: CSYSISGGEYEQFF. In DNA form, the CDR3 reads TGTTCCTATTCGATTTCGGGGGGGGAATATGAGCAGTTCTTC.

V and J are TRBV28 and TRBJ2-1, with TRBD2 as a possible D gene (7 bases). Deletions cut 6 bases from V and 1 base from J, with 16 bases between. The CDR3 covers 16 residues. Germline CDR1 is MDHEN and CDR2 is SYDVKM. The CDR3 loop is CASSRGGVPSYNEQFF. In DNA, the CDR3 is TGTGCCAGCAGCCGAGGGGGGGTGCCTTCCTACAATGAGCAGTTCTTC.

The chain recombines TRBV6-6 with TRBJ2-3; D is perhaps TRBD1 (5 bases). Trimming removed 5 bases from V and 0 bases from J, with 12 bases in between. The germline V gene has CDR1 MNHNY and CDR2 SVGAGI (reference sequence). The length of the CDR3 is 15 residues. Here the CDR3 DNA reads TGTGCCAGCAGTCCAGGACACCCGAGCACAGATACGCAGTATTTT. It is translated as CASSPGHPSTDTQYF.

V and J are TRBV7-8 and TRBJ1-1; D gene unclear. V gave up 6 bases and J gave up 6 bases, with 14 bases separating them. Germline assignment: CDR1 SGHVS and CDR2 FQNEAQ. CDR3 length equals 13 residues. CDR3 sequence reads: CASRPIPVPEAFF. CDR3 nucleotide sequence: TGTGCCAGCAGACCAATCCCAGTCCCTGAAGCTTTCTTT.

The V call is TRBV6-4, the J call TRBJ1-5, with D uncertain. The CDR3 totals 16 residues. Germline lookup yields CDR1 MRHNA and CDR2 SNTAGT. V lost 1 base and J 0 bases, leaving 10 bases between the germline ends. The CDR3 coding sequence is TGTGCCAGCAGTGACTGCCCAGCGGATAGCAATCAGCCCCAGCATTTT. The encoded protein is CASSDCPADSNQPQHF.

The J gene is TRBJ2-7, the V gene TRBV6-1; TRBD2 might be the D (6 bases). Germline assignment: CDR1 MNHNS and CDR2 SASEGT. The CDR3 length is 15 residues. Trimming left V 6 bases short and J 2 bases short, with 17 bases between. The chain's CDR3 is CASRTGTQGAYEQYF. CDR3 in DNA: TGTGCCAGCAGGACCGGGACTCAGGGCGCCTACGAGCAGTACTTC.

The chain combines TRBV5-4 with TRBJ2-1; maybe TRBD1 (6 bases). The CDR3 spans 16 residues. Trimming pared 4 bases from V and 6 bases from J, leaving 20 bases between. Germline V lookup: CDR1 SGHNT, CDR2 YYREEE (reference sequence). This chain's CDR3 is CASSIRYREGSNEQFF. The CDR3 DNA sequence: TGTGCCAGCAGCATTCGGTACAGGGAAGGTTCCAATGAGCAGTTCTTC.

The chain joins TRBV5-1 to TRBJ2-7, with TRBD2 identical over 9 bases. Germline values: CDR1 SGHRS, CDR2 YFSETQ. The length of the CDR3 is 15 residues. V lost 4 bases to trimming and J lost 4 bases; unmatched junction nucleotides: 9. The CDR3 protein is CASSGGVSGGYEQYF. The CDR3 DNA sequence: TGCGCCAGCAGCGGCGGGGTTAGCGGGGGTTACGAGCAGTACTTC.

J is TRBJ1-5 and V is TRBV19, with D perhaps matching TRBD1 (5 bases). This CDR3 region has 16 residues. The V gene lost 6 bases and the J gene lost 0 bases, with 15 bases spanning the gap. From germline, CDR1 is LNHDA and CDR2 SQIVND (reference sequence). The CDR3 bases are TGTGCCAGTAGGCATGACAGAACCCTTAGCAATCAGCCCCAGCATTTT. Its protein is CASRHDRTLSNQPQHF. Based on the CDR3 plus reference TRBV19 and TRBJ1-5, the full variable domain is DGGITQSPKYLFRKEGQNVTLSCEQNLNHDAMYWYRQDPGQGLRLIYYSQIVNDFQKGDIAEGYSVSREKKESFPLTVTSAQKNPTAFYLCASRHDRTLSNQPQHFGDGTRLSIL.

V gene TRBV11-2 combines with J gene TRBJ2-7, with 7 bases aligning to TRBD2. The germline V gene encodes CDR1 SGHAT and CDR2 FQNNGV. The CDR3 length is 16 residues. With V trimmed by 9 bases and J by 10 bases, 24 bases remained unmatched. The CDR3 protein is CARRGPGLAAFRSQYF. For the CDR3, the DNA is TGTGCCAGGAGGGGCCCTGGGCTAGCGGCTTTCCGGTCTCAGTACTTC.